This passage covers 14 T cell receptor beta chains from one sample sequenced in a study of T cell repertoires in cytomegalovirus infection. TCRdb independently ran MiXCR on the reads; one entry per CDR3 protein. The data hold roughly 760,000 distinct CDR3 sequences, with less than 40% observed a single time. Sequencing was carried out using PBMCs. The receptors shown here come from a human donor in good health (CMV status not recorded). Some clones in this sample may be carry-over from other donors' samples.

This chain uses TRBV28 with TRBJ2-7, with D perhaps matching TRBD2 (5 bases). Trimming cost V 11 bases and J 5 bases, with 22 bases left between them. Germline lookup yields CDR1 MDHEN and CDR2 SYDVKM. CDR3 size: 14 residues. The CDR3 loop is CAHRDRWASNEQYF. CDR3 coding DNA: TGTGCCCACCGGGATCGGTGGGCGTCGAACGAGCAGTACTTC.

The chain uses TRBV6-8 and TRBJ2-1; 8 bases map to TRBD2. The tail of the sequence fits TRBJ2-7 better, so the J call may be wrong. Germline values: CDR1 MNHGY, CDR2 SAAAGT. This CDR3 has 14 residues. CDR3 DNA sequence: TGTGCCAGTAGCACGGGGGGGTCCTACAATGAGCAGTACTTC. Its translation is CASSTGGSYNEQYF.

This clonotype was seen a handful of times. The V and J genes are TRBV11-2 and TRBJ1-6; no clear D gene. The germline CDR1 and CDR2 sequences are SGHAT and FQNNGV. The CDR3 sequence is 13 residues long. V was shortened by 1 base and J by 9 bases, with 7 bases between the two germline ends. The CDR3 reads CASSLGRTSPLHF. The CDR3 nucleotides are TGTGCCAGCAGCTTAGGGCGGACTTCACCCCTCCACTTT.

The chain joins TRBV3-1 to TRBJ1-6; D is undetermined. V lost 4 bases, J lost 13 bases, and 14 bases lay in between. This CDR3 has 13 amino acids. The germline V gene has CDR1 LGHDT and CDR2 YNNKEL (reference sequence). The CDR3 loop is CASSLGRVRPLHF. CDR3 in DNA: TGTGCCAGCAGCCTTGGACGGGTGAGGCCCCTCCACTTT.

This clonotype was seen once. A much larger clone differs from this one at a single base, so this may be a read error. This sequence joins TRBV5-6 and TRBJ2-1, with D uncertain. The CDR3 contains 14 residues. The V end lost 5 bases, the J end lost 0 bases, and 9 bases lay between the germline ends. CDR1 is SGHDT and CDR2 is YYEEEE in the germline V gene. Here the CDR3 reads CASRSSSSYNEQFF. The CDR3 coding sequence is TGTGCCAGCAGGAGCAGTAGCTCCTACAATGAGCAGTTCTTC.

This clonotype was counted a single time. The chain is built from TRBV6-5 and TRBJ2-3, with D perhaps matching TRBD1 (7 bases). Germline CDR1 reads MNHEY; CDR2 reads SVGAGI. The CDR3 totals 17 residues. Trimming took off 6 bases at V and 0 bases at J, with 19 bases between the two ends. Written as DNA, the CDR3 is TGTGCCAGCAGCCGAGGACAGGCTGGGGGGAGCACAGATACGCAGTATTTT. As protein: CASSRGQAGGSTDTQYF.

The table lists this clonotype with many counts. J is TRBJ2-1 and V is TRBV7-2, with 7 positions matching TRBD2. Germline assignment: CDR1 SGHTA and CDR2 FQGNSA. V lost 5 bases to trimming and J lost 7 bases; unmatched junction nucleotides: 2. CDR3 length equals 12 residues. CDR3 loop: CASSQRGNEQFF. DNA for the CDR3: TGTGCCAGCAGCCAGCGGGGAAATGAGCAGTTCTTC.

V gene TRBV18 combines with J gene TRBJ1-5; D not resolved. Germline CDR1 and CDR2: KGHSH and LQKENI. V dropped 6 bases and J dropped 1 base, with 7 bases sitting between them. CDR3 length equals 13 residues. The CDR3 coding sequence is TGTGCCAGCTCCCCCTTAAGCAATCAGCCCCAGCATTTT. It codes for CASSPLSNQPQHF.

This clonotype was detected only a few times. This rearrangement joins TRBV5-6 to TRBJ2-1; D might be TRBD2 (5 bases). Germline CDR1 SGHDT, CDR2 YYEEEE. This CDR3 is 12 amino acids long. Trimming left V 0 bases short and J 12 bases short, with 10 bases between. As DNA, the CDR3 is TGTGCCAGCAGCTTGGTCGGGGTGGTGCAGTTCTTC. Translated: CASSLVGVVQFF.

This clonotype was seen once. V and J are TRBV6-6 and TRBJ2-7, with 9 bases aligning to TRBD2. Germline CDR1 reads MNHNY; CDR2 reads SVGAGI (reference sequence). Trimming removed 0 bases from V and 2 bases from J; junction bases left unmatched: 5. The CDR3 runs to 16 residues. The CDR3 bases are TGTGCCAGCAGTTACTCCAGGCTAGCGGGACCCTACGAGCAGTACTTC. As protein: CASSYSRLAGPYEQYF.

The rearrangement joins TRBV4-1 to TRBJ2-1, with 13 positions matching TRBD2. CDR1 is MGHRA, CDR2 YSYEKL, per germline. CDR3 size: 18 residues. V lost 2 bases, J lost 2 bases, and 6 bases stayed unmatched. CDR3 sequence reads: CASSQHRLAGGTYNEQFF. DNA for the CDR3: TGCGCCAGCAGCCAACATCGACTAGCGGGGGGAACCTACAATGAGCAGTTCTTC.

This clonotype appeared once. The chain carries TRBV24-1 and TRBJ1-6; D might be TRBD1 (5 bases). V was pared by 2 bases and J by 0 bases, with 10 bases between. The CDR3 contains 17 residues. Germline CDR1 is KGHDR and CDR2 is SFDVKD. DNA for the CDR3: TGTGCCACCAGTGATTCGGGACGCGGCTCCTATAATTCACCCCTCCACTTT. This encodes CATSDSGRGSYNSPLHF.

V is TRBV28 and J is TRBJ1-5, with D unresolved. The CDR3 is 15 amino acids. V was shortened by 4 bases and J by 3 bases, with 13 bases between the two germline ends. From germline, CDR1 is MDHEN and CDR2 SYDVKM. The CDR3 spells CASSSPSSNNQPQHF. Here the CDR3 DNA reads TGTGCCAGCAGTTCGCCTTCCAGCAACAATCAGCCCCAGCATTTT. Filled out from reference TRBV28 and TRBJ1-5, the complete variable domain reads DVKVTQSSRYLVKRTGEKVFLECVQDMDHENMFWYRQDPGLGLRLIYFSYDVKMKEKGDIPEGYSVSREKKERFSLILESASTNQTSMYLCASSSPSSNNQPQHFGDGTRLSIL.

V and J are TRBV7-8 and TRBJ2-7, with D tentatively TRBD2 (5 bases). V shed 0 bases and J shed 2 bases, with 8 bases lying between them. Germline loops: CDR1 SGHVS, CDR2 FQNEAQ. The CDR3 is made up of 14 amino acids. The CDR3 nucleotides are TGTGCCAGCAGCTTAGCTAGGGAGCCCTACGAGCAGTACTTC. It yields the protein CASSLAREPYEQYF.